This T cell receptor (beta chain) was identified during a study of shared clonotypes between healthy human individuals (dated by TCRdb to the early 2020s). In the study overall: The cohort included three men and two women between 18 and 49 years of age. Leukapheresis yielded between about 0.85 and 10 billion PBMCs per donor. For each donor, three plates each were used for CD4 naive and CD4 memory, two plates were used for CD8 naive, and one plate was used for CD8 memory. Libraries were prepared and TCR repertoires were sequenced by different laboratories using diverse techniques, in order to increase sequencing depth and limit assay-specific biases. To estimate repertoire size and how much clonotype sharing occurs between individuals, the study deeply sequenced the blood TCR repertoires of several healthy adults.

From cysteine to phenylalanine, the CDR3 is 13 amino acids long. CDR3 DNA is the only sequence kept; it has 39 bases, read in frame from the first base. CDR1 LNHDA and CDR2 SQIVND were looked up in the germline V gene (reference sequence). Clipping removes 7 bases from V and 5 bases from J, with 5 as the unmatched junction base count. The donors were healthy, HIV-negative adults who had no recently reported acute infections or vaccinations. Every donor was a Caucasian adult residing in Nashville, Tennessee, USA. CD4+ T cells were enriched through magnetic negative selection, after which naive cells were positively selected on CD45RA and the remaining negative fraction served as the memory subset. Blood was collected by leukapheresis, and PBMCs were isolated by Ficoll-Histopaque density gradient centrifugation and then cryopreserved in liquid nitrogen vapor phase. Analytical flow cytometry was used to check the purity and quantity of every magnetically sorted T cell population. From each sorted fraction, genomic DNA was isolated and quantified by UV absorbance on a Nanodrop 2000c.

TCR CDR3 regions were amplified from genomic DNA by multiplex PCR using the deep immunoSEQ assay. Extracted genomic DNA from each cell subset was spread evenly across all wells of several immunoSEQ 96-well plates, with each plate serving as a replicate. For sorted subsets, each replicate PCR was loaded with about 0.2 ug genomic DNA, equivalent to approximately 27,000 T cell genomes. Purified libraries were measured with a Qubit 3.0 fluorometer, size-checked on a Bioanalyzer 2100, and measured again with the KAPA Library Quantification kit. Every immunoSEQ 96-well plate was sequenced on a separate single-read 150-cycle Illumina NextSeq 550 flow cell. Under the source paper's analysis protocol: Because only junctional sequences without quality scores were contained in the immunoSEQ output, filtering matching that applied to full-length reads could not be performed. Sequences were annotated with PyIR, a Python wrapper for IgBLAST v1.9, and V/J genes and CDR3 were assigned using IMGT germline references. Reads with weak V/J assignments (E-value above 1e-6), missing CDR3, stop codons, out-of-frame junctions, or ambiguous translated residues were removed. A V3J clonotype was defined by an identical inferred V gene, J gene, and CDR3 amino acid sequence. Percentage overlap between repertoires was calculated by dividing the number of shared unique clonotypes by the size of the smaller repertoire. Richness of each repertoire was evaluated using RTK rarefaction, the Chao1 estimator, and Recon v2.1 estimates of unobserved clonotypes. For all TCRbeta clonotypes obtained by the gDNA method from several donors, generation probabilities were computed with OLGA. As stored in TCRdb, this immuneACCESS dataset retains in-frame rearrangements with V and J assigned. A fraction of the clones does not appear; measured against another copy, unresolved V genes explain less than half of the discrepancy, and the remainder lacks a known reason. V and J calls plus clone size are reproduced from that table; the DNA served to infer D and trimming. This sample holds roughly 2,300,000 clones; 85% to 95% were observed only once. The ten largest account for 0.37% of the sample.

The research as a whole found: Pairwise subsampling indicated that sequencing depth was expected to affect the degree of clonotype sharing among donors. Sampling was restricted to blood, and TCR repertoires in tissue are likely to differ from TCR repertoires in blood. Compared with non-shared clonotypes, the clonotypes found in all four sorted-subset donors had higher generation probabilities. Rarefaction of sorted-subset datasets indicated incomplete sequencing despite the large sequencing depth. Larger estimated clonotype richness was generally found for naive subsets than for memory subsets. When four donors were compared, the shared fraction of clonotypes was around 5% for naive CD4, roughly 3.4% for naive CD8, more than 2% for memory CD4, and around 0.4% for memory CD8. Because the study included only a small number of donors, the genetic and exposure-history diversity represented was limited.

Of note for this clone: Its antigen specificity is not known. No base quality information exists; no much larger clone differs at one position.

This TCR came from a young man in good health. Some clones in this sample may be carry-over from other donors' samples. The receptor chain draws on TRBV19 and TRBJ1-5; TRBD1 agrees with 7 junctional bases. Material for sequencing was naive CD4+ T cells from PBMCs. In the paper's terms, the cell subset or site label means: CD45RA+ positively selected. The CDR3 corresponds to CASTLDRYQPQHF. Here is the DNA: TGTGCCAGTACCCTGGACAGGTATCAGCCCCAGCATTTT.